This TCR beta chain stems from a study of T cell repertoires in cytomegalovirus infection. The wider study: CMV infection and matching HLA type were both indicated by public TCR beta signatures. Broader study findings: Ex vivo, HLA-C-restricted CMV-specific TCR beta clonotypes prevailed over the rest of the response. People with CMV and the relevant HLA were identified by cumulative public TCR beta family frequency.

Trimming left V 7 bases short and J 0 bases short, with 15 bases between. This CDR3 has 15 residues. CDR1 SEHNR and CDR2 FQNEAQ come from the germline V gene (reference sequence). TCRdb passed the reads through MiXCR, listing each CDR3 protein once. The table records approximately 750,000 distinct CDR3 sequences, roughly a third of them present only once. About this clonotype: Antigen: not known.

The sample taken for sequencing was PBMCs. The receptor's source is a human donor in good health (CMV status not recorded). Some clones in this sample may be carry-over from other donors' samples. The chain has TRBV7-9 and TRBJ1-1; D call uncertain. CDR3 protein: CASTLSAGMNTEAFF. The CDR3 coding sequence is TGTGCCAGCACCCTATCGGCAGGCATGAACACTGAAGCTTTCTTT.